Listed here is a single T cell receptor beta chain. Its antigen is unidentified. This record comes from a study of T cell responses to AZD1222 COVID-19 vaccine. Study-wide findings and caveats: Across the whole spike, CD4 TCRs peaked at regions 160-218 and 743-854. Spike-specific TCR breadth and depth rose after two AZD1222 doses.

The protocol was immunoSEQ multiplex PCR, while the TCRdb copy is restricted to in-frame clones and leaves out a portion. The sample yields under 45,000 clones, approximately 88% seen once. Deletions cut 9 bases from V and 1 base from J, with 9 bases between. Germline values: CDR1 SGHTA, CDR2 FQGNSA. The CDR3 is 12 residues long. This receptor was obtained from an adult who received the AZD1222 COVID-19 vaccine. Source: peripheral blood, taken 28 days after the second AZD1222 dose. V is TRBV7-2 and J is TRBJ1-2; D call uncertain. The CDR3 nucleotides are TGTGCCAGAACGACCGTTAACTATGGCTACACCTTC. Residues: CARTTVNYGYTF.